The 25 T cell receptor beta chains given below trace back to one sample, sequenced in a study of T cell responses to AZD1222 COVID-19 vaccine. Measured with immunoSEQ multiplex PCR; TCRdb has only the in-frame clones, and not every one. The table records about 160,000 clones, approximately 89% of them present only once. The sample consisted of peripheral blood, taken on day 0 of AZD1222 vaccination. These receptors came from an adult in good health.

The chain employs TRBV20-1 and TRBJ1-6; D call uncertain. This CDR3 spans 11 amino acids. CDR1 and CDR2 from the germline V gene are DFQATT and SNEGSKA (reference sequence). V lost 1 base and J 8 bases, leaving 3 bases between the germline ends. DNA for the CDR3: TGCAGTGCTAGAGTGGATTCACCCCTCCACTTT. Its protein is CSARVDSPLHF.

This chain links TRBV7-8 with TRBJ1-6; D not resolved. Germline V CDR1 and CDR2: SGHVS, FQNEAQ. V lost 4 bases, J lost 0 bases, and 10 bases lay in between. This CDR3 has 16 residues. The CDR3 DNA sequence: TGTGCCAGCAGCTCCTCGGGTATCTCCTATAATTCACCCCTCCACTTT. Amino acid sequence: CASSSSGISYNSPLHF. Filled out from reference TRBV7-8 and TRBJ1-6, the complete variable domain reads GAGVSQSPRYKVAKRGQDVALRCDPISGHVSLFWYQQALGQGPEFLTYFQNEAQLDKSGLPSDRFFAERPEGSVSTLKIQRTQQEDSAVYLCASSSSGISYNSPLHFGNGTRLTVT.

The chain is built from TRBV3-1 (or the pseudogene TRBV3-2) and TRBJ1-5, with TRBD1 as a possible D gene (5 bases). The CDR3 is 16 amino acids. Germline V gives CDR1 LGHDT, CDR2 YNNKEL (reference sequence). Trimming cost V 1 base and J 7 bases, with 17 bases left between them. The CDR3 DNA reads as TGTGCCAGCAGCCAAGGGTTGGGGGGTTGGGAACAGCCCCAGCATTTT. It translates to CASSQGLGGWEQPQHF.

This chain links TRBV7-9 with TRBJ2-3; D remains unclear. The CDR3 is 14 amino acids. V lost 3 bases to trimming and J lost 4 bases, with 11 bases between them. Germline CDR1 SEHNR, CDR2 FQNEAQ (reference sequence). CDR3 loop: CASSFSRLADTQYF. For the CDR3, the DNA is TGTGCCAGCAGCTTTTCTCGGCTCGCAGATACGCAGTATTTT.

V and J are TRBV7-2 and TRBJ2-7, with 8 bases fitting TRBD2. J lost 1 base, V lost 5 bases, and 10 bases had no gene match. CDR3 length: 16 amino acids. CDR1 is SGHTA, CDR2 FQGNSA, per germline. The DNA of the CDR3 is TGTGCCAGCAGCGCCCCGGGGGGGGTTCGGTCCTACGAGCAGTACTTC. This codes for CASSAPGGVRSYEQYF. The whole variable domain, remainder taken from reference TRBV7-2 and TRBJ2-7, is GAGVSQSPSNKVTEKGKDVELRCDPISGHTALYWYRQSLGQGLEFLIYFQGNSAPDKSGLPSDRFSAERTGGSVSTLTIQRTQQEDSAVYLCASSAPGGVRSYEQYFGPGTRLTVT.

V gene TRBV6-6 combines with J gene TRBJ1-4; 9 bases align to TRBD1. The CDR3 consists of 15 residues. Germline V lookup: CDR1 MNHNY, CDR2 SVGAGI (reference sequence). Unmatched junction bases numbered 8, after V lost 2 bases and J lost 10 bases. For the CDR3, the DNA is TGTGCCAGCAGTTACGCACAGGACAGGGGAGGAAAACTGTTTTTT. Translating gives CASSYAQDRGGKLFF.

V and J are TRBV30 and TRBJ1-2; D is perhaps TRBD1 (5 bases). Trimming removed 0 bases at V and 6 bases at J, with 14 bases between. CDR3 length equals 14 residues. Germline V gene lookup returns CDR1 GTSNPN and CDR2 SVGIG (reference sequence). The CDR3 coding sequence is TGTGCCTGGAGTGTACGACGGCAGGGCCATGGCTACACCTTC. Translating it yields CAWSVRRQGHGYTF. The whole variable domain, remainder taken from reference TRBV30 and TRBJ1-2, is SQTIHQWPATLVQPVGSPLSLECTVEGTSNPNLYWYRQAAGRGLQLLFYSVGIGQISSEVPQNLSASRPQDRQFILSSKKLLLSDSGFYLCAWSVRRQGHGYTFGSGTRLTVV.

This clone was detected once. This chain connects TRBV30 to TRBJ2-4; D is unresolved. This CDR3 contains 19 residues. Germline loops: CDR1 GTSNPN, CDR2 SVGIG (reference sequence). Trimming removed 1 base at V and 0 bases at J, with 22 bases between. CDR3 sequence reads: CAWSGIGPAQQLAKNIQYF. The CDR3 bases are TGTGCCTGGAGTGGGATAGGCCCGGCCCAGCAACTAGCCAAAAACATTCAGTACTTC.

A single count supports this clone. V is TRBV15 and J is TRBJ2-5; D remains unclear. V was clipped by 1 base and J by 1 base, with 10 bases between them. The germline CDR1 and CDR2 sequences are LNHNV and YYDKDF (reference sequence). This CDR3 region has 15 residues. The DNA for the CDR3 is TGTGCCACCAGCAGAGGGGTAGCCCCCCAAGAGACCCAGTACTTC. It codes for CATSRGVAPQETQYF.

V and J are TRBV6-5 and TRBJ2-7, with D uncertain. Trimming removed 5 bases at V and 5 bases at J, with 19 bases between. The CDR3 consists of 15 residues. The germline V gene has CDR1 MNHEY and CDR2 SVGAGI. The DNA of the CDR3 is TGTGCCAGCAGTCCAGTTTTCCCTCCGCTGCACGAGCAGTACTTC. Protein product: CASSPVFPPLHEQYF.

This clone appeared once. The rearrangement uses TRBV11-3 and TRBJ2-1; possibly TRBD2 for D (6 bases). V shed 4 bases and J shed 3 bases, with 13 bases lying between them. Germline lookup yields CDR1 SGHNT and CDR2 YENEEA. This CDR3 has 15 amino acids. CDR3 sequence reads: CASSSTGTHYNEQFF. For the CDR3, the DNA is TGTGCCAGCAGCTCAACCGGGACTCACTACAATGAGCAGTTCTTC.

V usage is TRBV19 and J usage is TRBJ2-7; no clear D gene. The CDR3 extends over 14 amino acids. The V end lost 0 bases, the J end lost 1 base, and 7 bases lay between the germline ends. Germline V lookup: CDR1 LNHDA, CDR2 SQIVND (reference sequence). The CDR3 DNA follows: TGTGCCAGTAGTATAGAAGGCCTTTCCTACGAGCAGTACTTC. It encodes CASSIEGLSYEQYF.

This clone showed up just once. This chain joins TRBV7-2 and TRBJ2-3; D might be TRBD1 or TRBD2, each matching 5 bases. In germline, CDR1 is SGHTA, CDR2 FQGNSA. CDR3 length: 14 residues. V lost 1 base and J lost 5, with 10 bases in between. CDR3 protein: CASSLGGAGDTQYF. CDR3 sequence (DNA): TGTGCCAGCAGCTTAGGAGGGGCGGGAGATACGCAGTATTTT.

The chain couples TRBV12-3 or TRBV12-4 to TRBJ2-3; D gene ambiguous. Trimming stripped 7 bases from V and 1 base from J, with 6 bases between. The length of the CDR3 is 12 residues. The CDR3 here is CASTRGTDTQYF. The CDR3 DNA reads TGTGCCAGCACCCGAGGCACAGATACGCAGTATTTT.

The chain has TRBV18 and TRBJ1-5, with D perhaps matching TRBD1 (5 bases). CDR1 is KGHSH and CDR2 is LQKENI in the germline V gene. This CDR3 has 15 amino acids. Trimming pared 2 bases from V and 4 bases from J, leaving 12 bases between. The CDR3 region is CASSPSSGINQPQHF. For the CDR3, the DNA is TGTGCCAGCTCACCATCTTCAGGGATAAATCAGCCCCAGCATTTT.

The V and J genes are TRBV19 and TRBJ2-2; D is unclear. The germline gives CDR1 LNHDA, CDR2 SQIVND (reference sequence). The CDR3 totals 14 residues. Trimming pared 10 bases from V and 8 bases from J, leaving 20 bases between. CDR3 region: CATPVGSREGELFF. The CDR3 region has the DNA TGTGCCACCCCGGTGGGTAGCCGAGAAGGGGAGCTGTTTTTT.

The J gene is TRBJ2-3, the V gene TRBV6-2 or TRBV6-3; TRBD2 matches 11 bases. The CDR3 is made up of 15 amino acids. The V segment lost 6 bases and the J segment 6 bases; nucleotides outside the gene matches: 8. Germline lookup yields CDR1 MNHEY and CDR2 SVGEGT. CDR3 protein: CASSRTSGLGDTQYF. The CDR3 DNA follows: TGTGCCAGCAGCAGGACTAGCGGGCTAGGGGATACGCAGTATTTT.

This sequence joins TRBV29-1 and TRBJ2-2; TRBD1 might be the D (6 bases). The CDR3 spans 13 residues. Deletions cut 7 bases from V and 5 bases from J, with 14 bases between. Germline V gene data show CDR1 as SQVTM and CDR2 as ANQGSEA. For the CDR3, the DNA is TGCAGCGCGGTACAGGGTGTTACCGGGGAGCTGTTTTTT. Translation: CSAVQGVTGELFF.

The sample holds one count of this clone. This sequence joins TRBV24-1 and TRBJ2-1; 10 bases match TRBD2. V shed 6 bases and J 9 bases; nucleotides not matched to a gene: 7. CDR3 length: 14 amino acids. Germline CDR1 KGHDR, CDR2 SFDVKD. CDR3 in amino acids: CATSRSSGSGEQFF. The CDR3 bases are TGTGCCACCAGTCGGTCTAGCGGGAGCGGTGAGCAGTTCTTC.

The rearrangement links TRBV7-9 to TRBJ2-5; D assignment may be TRBD1 or TRBD2 (5 bases each). CDR1 is SEHNR and CDR2 is FQNEAQ in the germline V gene (reference sequence). This CDR3 spans 13 amino acids. V shed 3 bases and J shed 5 bases, with 10 bases lying between them. The CDR3 bases are TGTGCCAGCAGCTTCCCAGGGACGGAGACCCAGTACTTC. Amino acid sequence: CASSFPGTETQYF.

V and J are TRBV7-2 and TRBJ2-1; D is uncertain. This CDR3 is built from 15 residues. Germline values: CDR1 SGHTA, CDR2 FQGNSA. Trimming took off 1 base at V and 2 bases at J, with 9 bases between the two ends. The CDR3 DNA sequence: TGTGCCAGCAGCTTAGGACCCGCCGCCTACAATGAGCAGTTCTTC. Translated, it gives CASSLGPAAYNEQFF.

The chain combines TRBV5-4 with TRBJ2-7; TRBD1 matches at 11 bases. The V and J ends lost 4 bases and 3 bases, in that order; junction bases with no gene match: 9. The germline CDR1 and CDR2 sequences are SGHNT and YYREEE (reference sequence). The CDR3 loop spans 16 amino acids. The CDR3 DNA reads TGTGCCAGCAGCCCCGGACAGGGGGCGGGAGTCTACGAGCAGTACTTC. Translation gives CASSPGQGAGVYEQYF.

The CDR3 is CASSLGSNYGYTF. As DNA, the CDR3 is TGCGCCAGCAGCCTAGGGAGTAACTATGGCTACACCTTC. V usage is TRBV5-1 and J usage is TRBJ1-2, with no clear D. CDR3 length equals 13 residues. Germline-derived CDR1 and CDR2 are SGHRS and YFSETQ. V was shortened by 4 bases and J by 1 base, with 8 bases between the two germline ends.

The rearrangement joins TRBV18 to TRBJ2-7; D is possibly TRBD2 (5 bases). There are 15 residues in the CDR3. V gave up 6 bases and J gave up 4 bases, with 19 bases separating them. Germline lookup yields CDR1 KGHSH and CDR2 LQKENI. The CDR3 loop reads CASSPSGGIRYEQYF. As DNA, the CDR3 is TGTGCCAGCTCGCCGTCAGGAGGTATTCGGTACGAGCAGTACTTC.

The J gene is TRBJ1-1, the V gene TRBV10-3; D is perhaps TRBD1 (5 bases). This CDR3 has 15 amino acids. Trimming stripped 0 bases from V and 2 bases from J, with 10 bases between. From germline, CDR1 is ENHRY and CDR2 SYGVKD. The CDR3, as DNA: TGTGCCATCAGTGAGTCGGCAGGGTATAACACTGAAGCTTTCTTT. Translating gives CAISESAGYNTEAFF.